This entry lists 9 T cell receptor beta chains sequenced from one sample in a study of CD8+CD57+ T cells in acquired aplastic anemia. For CDR3 and TCR beta VDJ profiling, genomic DNA was the template used. MiXCR, run by TCRdb on the reads, gives a single entry per CDR3 protein. The table shows around 200,000 distinct CDR3 sequences, with around three fifths occurring only once. Sequencing involved patients with CD8+CD57+ cell expansion previously shown by flow cytometry. The sample comprised sorted CD4+, CD8+, or CD8+CD57+ T cells (not recorded which) from PBMCs. The source of these receptors is a human donor with aplastic anemia.

This clonotype was seen only a few times. The J gene is TRBJ2-1, the V gene TRBV6-4; 11 bases agree with TRBD1. The length of the CDR3 is 16 residues. Germline V CDR1 and CDR2: MRHNA, SNTAGT. Unmatched junction bases numbered 8, after V lost 0 bases and J lost 10 bases. CDR3 sequence reads: CASSDSGTGGIGEQFF. The CDR3, as DNA: TGTGCCAGCAGTGACTCCGGGACAGGGGGAATCGGGGAGCAGTTCTTC.

CDR3 protein: CASSLVFGRGGEKLFF. The CDR3 DNA sequence: TGTGCCAGCAGCTTAGTTTTTGGCAGGGGTGGGGAAAAACTGTTTTTT. V gene TRBV7-8 combines with J gene TRBJ1-4, with D possibly being TRBD1 (6 bases). V lost 1 base, J lost 8 bases, and 17 bases lay in between. The length of the CDR3 is 16 residues. Germline V gives CDR1 SGHVS, CDR2 FQNEAQ.

CDR3 bases: TGTGCCAGCAGCTTCCCCCTGCGGGAAGACTCCTACGAGCAGTACTTC. Protein product: CASSFPLREDSYEQYF. The J gene is TRBJ2-7, the V gene TRBV7-3; possibly TRBD2 for D (6 bases). Trimming pared 3 bases from V and 0 bases from J, leaving 15 bases between. This CDR3 is built from 16 residues. Germline assignment: CDR1 SGHTA and CDR2 FQGTGA. Together with reference TRBV7-3 and TRBJ2-7, the CDR3 gives the full variable domain: GAGVSQTPSNKVTEKGKYVELRCDPISGHTALYWYRQSLGQGPEFLIYFQGTGAADDSGLPNDRFFAVRPEGSVSTLKIQRTERGDSAVYLCASSFPLREDSYEQYFGPGTRLTVT.

This clonotype has a handful of counts. The gene calls are TRBV2 and TRBJ2-7; TRBD2 aligns across 13 bases. This CDR3 region has 14 residues. Germline V lookup: CDR1 SNHLY, CDR2 FYNNEI. The trim removed 6 bases at V and 5 bases at J, leaving 4 bases unmatched. CDR3 sequence: CASSRTSGSNEQYF. CDR3 in DNA: TGTGCCAGCAGCAGGACTAGCGGGAGCAACGAGCAGTACTTC.

For this clonotype: The DNA is omitted, as the CDR3 cannot be located on it reliably, and the CDR3 follows TCRdb's listing. The chain couples TRBV10-1 to TRBJ2-1; TRBD1 is the table's D call and was not checked against the DNA. The CDR3 has 23 residues if both end residues are counted. Per the germline V gene, CDR1 is WNHNN and CDR2 is SYGVQD (reference sequence). CDR3 in amino acids: CASRGGSRCTFGSGTRLYNEQFF.

The chain combines TRBV12-3 or TRBV12-4 with TRBJ2-7, with D perhaps assigned TRBD1 or TRBD2 (5 bases each). The V end was cut by 6 bases, the J end by 3 bases, with 12 bases between. This CDR3 comprises 13 residues. CDR3 sequence (DNA): TGTGCCAGCAGATATGGGACCCTCTACGAGCAGTACTTC. This translates into CASRYGTLYEQYF.

The chain links TRBV19 to TRBJ1-2; D remains unclear. Germline V gene data show CDR1 as LNHDA and CDR2 as SQIVND (reference sequence). The V end was cut by 9 bases, the J end by 3 bases, with 17 bases between. The CDR3 loop spans 14 amino acids. CDR3 in DNA: TGTGCCAGCAGCTTGGTAGGGCAGGACTATGGCTACACCTTC. Residues: CASSLVGQDYGYTF.

This clonotype was picked up many times. J is TRBJ1-5 and V is TRBV29-1, with D possibly being TRBD1 (5 bases). V lost 6 bases and J 2 bases, leaving 17 bases between the germline ends. Per the germline V gene, CDR1 is SQVTM and CDR2 is ANQGSEA. This CDR3 has 15 amino acids. CDR3 coding DNA: TGCAGCGTAGGGGACCCTAGGACGGGCAATCAGCCCCAGCATTTT. It encodes CSVGDPRTGNQPQHF.

This rearrangement joins TRBV5-1 to TRBJ2-7; a possible D gene is TRBD2 (6 bases). In germline, CDR1 is SGHRS, CDR2 YFSETQ. This CDR3 has 14 residues. Trimming took 0 bases from V and 6 from J, leaving 13 bases between them. The CDR3: CASSLAGAEGEQYF. The CDR3 DNA follows: TGCGCCAGCAGCTTGGCCGGGGCGGAGGGCGAGCAGTACTTC. The entire variable domain, with the rest obtained from reference TRBV5-1 and TRBJ2-7, is as follows: KAGVTQTPRYLIKTRGQQVTLSCSPISGHRSVSWYQQTPGQGLQFLFEYFSETQRNKGNFPGRFSGRQFSNSRSEMNVSTLELGDSALYLCASSLAGAEGEQYFGPGTRLTVT.